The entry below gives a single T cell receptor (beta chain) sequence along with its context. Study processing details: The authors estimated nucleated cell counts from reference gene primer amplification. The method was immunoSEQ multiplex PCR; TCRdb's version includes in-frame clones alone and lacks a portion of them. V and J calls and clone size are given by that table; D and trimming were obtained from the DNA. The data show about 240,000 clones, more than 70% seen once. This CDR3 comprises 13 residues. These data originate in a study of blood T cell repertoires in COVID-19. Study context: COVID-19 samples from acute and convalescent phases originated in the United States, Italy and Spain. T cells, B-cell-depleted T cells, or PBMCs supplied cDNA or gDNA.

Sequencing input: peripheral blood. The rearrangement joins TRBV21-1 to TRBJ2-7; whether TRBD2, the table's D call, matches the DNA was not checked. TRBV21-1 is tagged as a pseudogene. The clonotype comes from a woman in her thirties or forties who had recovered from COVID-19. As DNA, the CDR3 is TGTGCCAGCCCGGGGGGTGCCCGCTACGAGCAGTACTTC. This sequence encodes CASPGGARYEQYF.